The 2 T cell receptor beta chains given below trace back to one sample, sequenced in a study of cytomegalovirus exposure and HLA in healthy donors. This PCR relied on a set of 60 Vbeta primers and 13 Jbeta primers. Sequencing was performed with immunoSEQ multiplex PCR; in TCRdb, only in-frame clones are kept and a portion is missing. The sample lists approximately 130,000 clones, over 70% seen once, with around 2.9% in the top ten. The sample consisted of PBMCs. These TCRs come from a man aged 25-45 years in good health and CMV-seronegative.

This clone was observed a handful of times. The V and J genes are TRBV7-2 and TRBJ2-1; perhaps TRBD2 as D (6 bases). V lost 5 bases to trimming and J lost 11 bases, with 22 bases between them. The germline V gene has CDR1 SGHTA and CDR2 FQGNSA. The CDR3 contains 15 residues. The DNA for the CDR3 is TGTGCCAGCAGCCTAACCTCGACTAGTGCCCGACAGCAGTTCTTC. Its translation is CASSLTSTSARQQFF.

The CDR3 coding sequence is TGTGCCAGCAGCTTAGTGGCAGGGGACACCGGGGAGCTGTTTTTT. This encodes CASSLVAGDTGELFF. The chain has TRBV11-2 and TRBJ2-2; maybe TRBD1 (6 bases). Germline V gene lookup returns CDR1 SGHAT and CDR2 FQNNGV. The CDR3 has 15 amino acids. Trimming cost V 1 base and J 3 bases, with 9 bases left between them.